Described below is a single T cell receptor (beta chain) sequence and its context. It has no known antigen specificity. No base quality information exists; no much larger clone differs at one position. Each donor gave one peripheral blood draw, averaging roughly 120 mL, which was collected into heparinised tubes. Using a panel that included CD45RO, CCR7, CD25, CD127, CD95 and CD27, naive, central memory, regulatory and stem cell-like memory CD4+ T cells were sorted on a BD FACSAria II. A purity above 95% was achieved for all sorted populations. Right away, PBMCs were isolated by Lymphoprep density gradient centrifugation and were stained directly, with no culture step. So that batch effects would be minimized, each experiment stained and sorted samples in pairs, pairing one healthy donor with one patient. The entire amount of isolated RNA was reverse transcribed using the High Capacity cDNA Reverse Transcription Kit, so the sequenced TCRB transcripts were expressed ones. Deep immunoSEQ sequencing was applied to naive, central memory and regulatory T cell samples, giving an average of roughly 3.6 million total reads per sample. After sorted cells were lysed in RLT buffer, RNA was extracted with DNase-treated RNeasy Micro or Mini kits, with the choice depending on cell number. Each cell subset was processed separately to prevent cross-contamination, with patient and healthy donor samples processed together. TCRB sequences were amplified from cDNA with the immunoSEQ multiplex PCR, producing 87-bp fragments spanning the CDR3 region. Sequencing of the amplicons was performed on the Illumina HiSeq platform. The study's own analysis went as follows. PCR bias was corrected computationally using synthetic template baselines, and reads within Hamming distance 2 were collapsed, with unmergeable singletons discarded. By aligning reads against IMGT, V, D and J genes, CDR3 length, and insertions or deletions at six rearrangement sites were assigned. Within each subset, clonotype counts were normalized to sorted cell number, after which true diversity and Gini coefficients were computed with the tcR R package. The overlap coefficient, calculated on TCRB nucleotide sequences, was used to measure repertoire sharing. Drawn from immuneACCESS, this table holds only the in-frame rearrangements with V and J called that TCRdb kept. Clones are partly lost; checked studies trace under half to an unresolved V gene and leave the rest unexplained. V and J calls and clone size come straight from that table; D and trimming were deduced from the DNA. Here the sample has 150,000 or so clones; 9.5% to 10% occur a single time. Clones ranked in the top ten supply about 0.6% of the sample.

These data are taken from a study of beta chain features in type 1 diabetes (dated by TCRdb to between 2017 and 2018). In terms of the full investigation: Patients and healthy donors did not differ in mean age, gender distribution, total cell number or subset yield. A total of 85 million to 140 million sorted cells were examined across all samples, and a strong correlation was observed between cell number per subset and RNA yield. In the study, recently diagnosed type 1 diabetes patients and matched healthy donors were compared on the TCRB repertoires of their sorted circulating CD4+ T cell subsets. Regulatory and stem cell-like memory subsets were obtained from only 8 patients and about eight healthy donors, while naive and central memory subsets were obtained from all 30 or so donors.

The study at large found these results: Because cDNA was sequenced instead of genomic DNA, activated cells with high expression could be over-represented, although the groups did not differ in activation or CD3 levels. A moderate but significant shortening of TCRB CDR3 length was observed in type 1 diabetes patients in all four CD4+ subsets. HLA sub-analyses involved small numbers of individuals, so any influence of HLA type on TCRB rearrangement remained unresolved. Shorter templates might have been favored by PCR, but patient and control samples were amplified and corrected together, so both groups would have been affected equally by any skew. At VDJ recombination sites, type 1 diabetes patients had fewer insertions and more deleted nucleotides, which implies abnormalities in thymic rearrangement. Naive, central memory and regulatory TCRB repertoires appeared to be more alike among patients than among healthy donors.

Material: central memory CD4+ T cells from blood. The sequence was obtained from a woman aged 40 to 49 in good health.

Here the CDR3 is given as CASSQETADYGYTF. The DNA sequence reads TGCGCCAGCAGCCAAGAGACAGCCGACTATGGCTACACCTTC. Rearrangement joined TRBV4-1 to TRBJ1-2; the D segment could be TRBD1, given 5 matching bases. The CDR3 numbers 14 residues from cysteine through phenylalanine. Only the CDR3 part of the read is kept: 42 bases, read in frame from the first base. The trim is 0 bases for V and 3 bases for J, with a gap of 8 bases between the germline ends. The CDR1 and CDR2 encoded by the germline V gene are MGHRA and YSYEKL.